Sequencing of this T cell receptor beta chain was carried out in a study of PD-1 blockade in classical Hodgkin lymphoma. Germline values: CDR1 MNHEY, CDR2 SMNVEV (reference sequence). This CDR3 comprises 11 residues. V lost 11 bases and J lost 4, with 11 bases in between. Sequencing used immunoSEQ multiplex PCR; TCRdb keeps in-frame clones, though not all of them. This sample has 130,000 to 150,000 clones, with 78% found just once. Every one of the patients relapsed after autologous stem cell transplantation (brentuximab vedotin exposure was variable). The starting material was peripheral blood mononuclear cells (PBMCs), obtained before the second cycle of nivolumab. The clonotype comes from a human donor with classical Hodgkin lymphoma. The chain carries TRBV27 and TRBJ2-5; D ambiguous. CDR3 DNA sequence: TGTGCCTCCGGCAGGCGAGAGACCCAGTACTTC. Translated: CASGRRETQYF.